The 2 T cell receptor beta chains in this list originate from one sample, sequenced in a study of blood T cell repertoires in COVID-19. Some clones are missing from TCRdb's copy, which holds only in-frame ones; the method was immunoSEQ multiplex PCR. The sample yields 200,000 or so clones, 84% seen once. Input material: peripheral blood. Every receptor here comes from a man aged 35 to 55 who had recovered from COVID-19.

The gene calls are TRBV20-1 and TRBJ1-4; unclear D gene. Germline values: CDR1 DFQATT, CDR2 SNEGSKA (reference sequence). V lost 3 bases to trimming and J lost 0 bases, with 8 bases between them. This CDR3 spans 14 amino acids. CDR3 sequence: CSASGKTTNEKLFF. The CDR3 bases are TGCAGTGCTAGTGGTAAAACAACTAATGAAAAACTGTTTTTT.

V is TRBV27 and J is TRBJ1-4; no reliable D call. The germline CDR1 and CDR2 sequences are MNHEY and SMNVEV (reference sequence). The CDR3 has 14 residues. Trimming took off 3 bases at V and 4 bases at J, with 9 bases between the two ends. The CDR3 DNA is TGTGCCAGCAGTTTTGTGAGGGATAATGAAAAACTGTTTTTT. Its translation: CASSFVRDNEKLFF.